The 28 T cell receptor beta chains presented below share a single source sample, sequenced in a study of T cells in Graves' hyperthyroidism and ophthalmopathy. Amplification of TCR beta CDR3 regions used RNA as the template. With the HTBI primer set, the TCR CDR3 went through a first round of RT-PCR. Each CDR3 protein is one row after TCRdb ran MiXCR on the multiplex PCR reads. Of roughly 510,000 distinct CDR3 sequences listed, 46% are singletons. Sequenced input: peripheral blood or thyroid tissue (not recorded which). The origin of the receptors is an adult woman with Graves' disease, either hyperthyroidism or ophthalmopathy (not recorded which).

This clonotype has only one observation. The chain uses TRBV29-1 and TRBJ2-5; D perhaps matches TRBD2 (6 bases). Trimming shortened V by 3 bases and J by 0 bases, and 14 bases separated the two germline ends. This CDR3 region has 15 residues. Germline V gives CDR1 SQVTM, CDR2 ANQGSEA. CDR3 bases: TGCAGCGTTGATCCCCACGGGGGATACCAAGAGACCCAGTACTTC. Protein sequence: CSVDPHGGYQETQYF.

This clonotype came up many times. The genes are TRBV29-1 and TRBJ2-5; 7 positions agree with TRBD1. Germline V gene lookup returns CDR1 SQVTM and CDR2 ANQGSEA. V was clipped by 6 bases and J by 4 bases; unmatched bases: 8. CDR3 size: 13 residues. The CDR3 spells CSVRGSLTETQYF. The CDR3 DNA reads as TGCAGCGTCAGGGGGTCCTTGACAGAGACCCAGTACTTC.

The chain links TRBV29-1 to TRBJ2-5, with 10 bases that match TRBD1. Trimming removed 6 bases from V and 9 bases from J; junction bases left unmatched: 13. Germline assignment: CDR1 SQVTM and CDR2 ANQGSEA. The CDR3 runs to 14 residues. The chain's CDR3 is CSVGTGAGGQPQYF. The CDR3 DNA reads TGCAGCGTGGGGACAGGGGCCGGGGGACAGCCCCAGTACTTC.

This chain joins TRBV2 and TRBJ1-6; no definite D call. This CDR3 region has 13 residues. Trimming shortened V by 5 bases and J by 8 bases, and 10 bases separated the two germline ends. Germline values: CDR1 SNHLY, CDR2 FYNNEI. In DNA, the CDR3 is TGTGCCAGCAGTTGGGAGAGTGATTCACCCCTCCACTTT. Protein product: CASSWESDSPLHF.

V gene TRBV20-1 combines with J gene TRBJ1-1; 7 bases match TRBD1. CDR1 is DFQATT, CDR2 SNEGSKA, per germline (reference sequence). V lost 1 base and J lost 3; bases outside the gene matches: 8. The CDR3 is 15 amino acids. CDR3 nucleotides: TGCAGTGCTAGAGCAGGGGGGGGCGCGGACACTGAAGCTTTCTTT. As protein: CSARAGGGADTEAFF.

This rearrangement joins TRBV9 to TRBJ1-1; D is undetermined. Trimming removed 4 bases at V and 8 bases at J, with 15 bases between. This CDR3 spans 13 amino acids. Per germline, CDR1 SGDLS and CDR2 YYNGEE. The CDR3 sequence: CASSQGPWVEAFF. CDR3 in DNA: TGTGCCAGCAGCCAAGGCCCCTGGGTCGAAGCTTTCTTT.

The V gene is TRBV7-8, the J gene TRBJ2-5; D remains unclear. V was pared by 6 bases and J by 4 bases, with 12 bases between. CDR3 length: 13 residues. Per the germline V gene, CDR1 is SGHVS and CDR2 is FQNEAQ. The DNA for the CDR3 is TGTGCCAGCAGAGCAGACGTGGCAGAGACCCAGTACTTC. This translates into CASRADVAETQYF.

Many counts were recorded for this clonotype. The chain carries TRBV20-1 and TRBJ1-1, with TRBD1 matching over 7 bases. Germline V gives CDR1 DFQATT, CDR2 SNEGSKA (reference sequence). Trimming removed 3 bases from V and 3 bases from J; junction bases left unmatched: 7. This CDR3 region has 14 residues. DNA of the CDR3: TGCAGTGCTAGTTTGGAGGGGGCATACACTGAAGCTTTCTTT. This codes for CSASLEGAYTEAFF.

The chain joins TRBV7-9 to TRBJ1-6, with D unresolved. CDR3 length equals 14 residues. The V and J ends lost 5 bases and 6 bases respectively, with 11 bases between them. CDR1 is SEHNR, CDR2 FQNEAQ, per germline (reference sequence). This CDR3 is CASSDPYPNSPLHF. The CDR3 bases are TGTGCCAGCAGCGACCCGTACCCTAATTCACCCCTCCACTTT. The whole variable domain, filled in from reference TRBV7-9 and TRBJ1-6, reads DTGVSQNPRHKITKRGQNVTFRCDPISEHNRLYWYRQTLGQGPEFLTYFQNEAQLEKSRLLSDRFSAERPKGSFSTLEIQRTEQGDSAMYLCASSDPYPNSPLHFGNGTRLTVT.

The chain carries TRBV24-1 and TRBJ2-5, with 10 bases that match TRBD2. The junction had 11 bases not matched to a gene; V was cut back by 4 bases and J by 4 bases. The CDR3 spans 17 residues. Germline V gene sequence: CDR1 KGHDR, CDR2 SFDVKD. As DNA, the CDR3 is TGTGCCACCAGTGACGAAGGGCCTAGCGGGAGCGGAGAGACCCAGTACTTC. This encodes CATSDEGPSGSGETQYF.

The rearrangement joins TRBV7-3 to TRBJ1-4; 9 bases map to TRBD1. Germline-derived CDR1 and CDR2 are SGHTA and FQGTGA. The CDR3 has 15 amino acids. V lost 5 bases to trimming and J lost 7 bases; unmatched junction nucleotides: 8. The CDR3 DNA follows: TGTGCCAGCAGCCATGGACAGGGGATTGGTGAAAAACTGTTTTTT. It specifies CASSHGQGIGEKLFF.

In the case of this clonotype: One base away lies a much larger clone, so this may be a sequencing read error. The chain recombines TRBV7-2 with TRBJ2-5, with 7 bases aligning to TRBD2. The length of the CDR3 is 12 residues. Germline V gives CDR1 SGHTA, CDR2 FQGNSA. CDR3 amino acids: CASSKREEAQYF. DNA for the CDR3: TGTGCCAGCAGCAAGCGGGAAGAGGCCCAGTACTTC.

In its sample, this clonotype was seen many times. The V and J genes are TRBV5-1 and TRBJ1-6, with TRBD1 matching 8 bases. Germline V gene lookup returns CDR1 SGHRS and CDR2 YFSETQ. This CDR3 spans 14 amino acids. J was trimmed by 7 bases and V by 0 bases; bases with no gene match: 0. CDR3 DNA: TGCGCCAGCAGCTTGGGACAGGGGAATTCACCCCTCCACTTT. Amino acid sequence: CASSLGQGNSPLHF.

This chain joins TRBV7-8 and TRBJ1-1; 8 bases are shared with TRBD1. This CDR3 contains 15 residues. From germline, CDR1 is SGHVS and CDR2 FQNEAQ. Trimming at V came to 7 bases and at J to 11 bases, leaving 18 bases not matched to a gene. The CDR3 is CASTPYRGQEWFAFF. In nucleotides, the CDR3 is TGTGCCAGCACCCCTTATCGGGGACAGGAATGGTTCGCTTTCTTT.

This clonotype occurred a few times. The chain employs TRBV27 and TRBJ1-5, with D hard to call. V lost 4 bases and J lost 2, with 15 bases in between. The CDR3 spans 16 residues. Looked up from germline, CDR1 is MNHEY and CDR2 is SMNVEV (reference sequence). This chain's CDR3 is CASSSRSNLGNQPQHF. The DNA of the CDR3 is TGTGCCAGCAGTTCCCGATCGAATTTGGGCAATCAGCCCCAGCATTTT.

This CDR3 reads CSGVGSGGSEQFF. As DNA, the CDR3 is TGCAGCGGTGTTGGGTCAGGGGGGTCAGAGCAGTTCTTC. The chain has TRBV29-1 and TRBJ2-1; tentative D call: TRBD1 (7 bases). The CDR3 totals 13 residues. The germline gives CDR1 SQVTM, CDR2 ANQGSEA. V was cut by 7 bases and J by 10 bases, with 20 bases left in between.

The gene calls are TRBV10-3 and TRBJ1-3; D is uncertain. Trimming removed 3 bases from V and 7 bases from J, with 7 bases in between. CDR1 is ENHRY, CDR2 SYGVKD, per germline. This CDR3 is 12 amino acids long. The CDR3 DNA reads as TGTGCCATCAGTGATCAGCAGAACACCATATATTTT. As protein: CAISDQQNTIYF.

This clonotype appeared many times. The chain uses TRBV7-8 and TRBJ2-7, with 8 bases fitting TRBD2. V trimming: 5 bases; J trimming: 6 bases; junction bases outside the gene matches: 12. This CDR3 is 15 amino acids long. Germline loops: CDR1 SGHVS, CDR2 FQNEAQ. The CDR3 nucleotides read TGTGCCAGCAGCCCCCGCAGCGGGAGTTCATCCGAGCAGTACTTC. It translates to CASSPRSGSSSEQYF.

This clonotype was observed a single time. This rearrangement joins TRBV15 to TRBJ1-4, with D unclear. The CDR3 consists of 15 residues. Germline V gene data show CDR1 as LNHNV and CDR2 as YYDKDF (reference sequence). The V end lost 0 bases, the J end lost 4 bases, and 9 bases lay between the germline ends. CDR3 sequence: CATSRDPVGNEKLFF. The CDR3, as DNA: TGTGCCACCAGCAGAGATCCCGTTGGTAATGAAAAACTGTTTTTT.

This clonotype has just a few counts. The chain has TRBV6-2 or TRBV6-3 and TRBJ2-7; D unclear. Trimming removed 6 bases from V and 6 bases from J, with 15 bases in between. The length of the CDR3 is 13 residues. Germline V lookup: CDR1 MNHEY, CDR2 SVGEGT. The CDR3 loop is CASRDWSPVEQYF. DNA of the CDR3: TGTGCCAGCAGAGATTGGTCCCCAGTCGAGCAGTACTTC.

The V call is TRBV7-9, the J call TRBJ1-4, with D perhaps TRBD1 (5 bases). Germline lookup yields CDR1 SEHNR and CDR2 FQNEAQ (reference sequence). Trimming left V 3 bases short and J 2 bases short, with 7 bases between. The CDR3 extends over 14 amino acids. CDR3 sequence (DNA): TGTGCCAGCAGCTTCGAGGGGACTAATGAAAAACTGTTTTTT. It codes for CASSFEGTNEKLFF.

Comments on this clonotype: Relative to the germline gene, one junction end is altered; a read error may explain this. The V and J genes are TRBV11-2 and TRBJ1-2; the D is unclear. The CDR3 runs 16 residues. Germline CDR1 and CDR2: SGHAT and FQNNGV. The CDR3 sequence is CASSQVDTSHVDGYTF. CDR3 DNA sequence: TGCGCCAGCAGCCAAGTTGACACCTCGCATGTAGATGGCTACACCTTC.

The genes are TRBV5-1 and TRBJ1-5, with TRBD1 matching over 8 bases. Germline lookup yields CDR1 SGHRS and CDR2 YFSETQ. After removal of 4 bases from V and 7 bases from J, the junction contained 10 bases not matched to a gene. This CDR3 spans 15 amino acids. DNA of the CDR3: TGCGCCAGCAGCCCCGGACAGGGCACGGGACAGCCCCAGCATTTT. It is translated as CASSPGQGTGQPQHF.

Regarding this clonotype: A much more abundant neighbour one base away suggests this may be a read error. The chain combines TRBV2 with TRBJ1-1, with TRBD1 as a possible D gene (5 bases). The CDR3 has 15 residues. In germline, CDR1 is SNHLY, CDR2 FYNNEI. In DNA form, the CDR3 reads TGTACCAGCACCCTTGGACTACCGGGGGGGACTGAAGCTTTCTTT. Translating it yields CTSTLGLPGGTEAFF.

The chain uses TRBV20-1 and TRBJ2-7; 7 nucleotides align to TRBD2. Germline V gene sequence: CDR1 DFQATT, CDR2 SNEGSKA (reference sequence). J lost 5 bases, V lost 3 bases, and 4 bases had no gene match. CDR3 length: 12 amino acids. In nucleotides, the CDR3 is TGCAGTGCTAGCGCGGGAGATGACGAGCAGTACTTC. Amino acid sequence: CSASAGDDEQYF.

J is TRBJ1-3 and V is TRBV19; no reliable D call. CDR3 size: 12 residues. Germline V gene data show CDR1 as LNHDA and CDR2 as SQIVND (reference sequence). V gave up 5 bases and J gave up 4 bases, with 6 bases separating them. The chain's CDR3 is CASSVQGNTIYF. As DNA, the CDR3 is TGTGCCAGTAGTGTCCAAGGAAACACCATATATTTT.

In its sample, this clonotype was seen many times. This chain connects TRBV7-6 to TRBJ2-5; D unclear. V was pared by 3 bases and J by 0 bases, with 5 bases between. The CDR3 sequence is 13 residues long. Germline assignment: CDR1 SGHVS and CDR2 FNYEAQ. Here the CDR3 reads CASSLTYQETQYF. CDR3 in DNA: TGTGCCAGCAGCTTGACGTACCAAGAGACCCAGTACTTC.

The chain links TRBV25-1 to TRBJ1-6; 12 positions agree with TRBD1. This CDR3 comprises 16 residues. Trimming cost V 3 bases and J 6 bases; bases outside gene matches: 3. CDR1 and CDR2 (germline): MGHDK, SYGVNS. The CDR3 protein is CASSDPGQGANSPLHF. CDR3 DNA: TGTGCCAGCAGTGACCCGGGACAGGGGGCTAATTCACCCCTCCACTTT.